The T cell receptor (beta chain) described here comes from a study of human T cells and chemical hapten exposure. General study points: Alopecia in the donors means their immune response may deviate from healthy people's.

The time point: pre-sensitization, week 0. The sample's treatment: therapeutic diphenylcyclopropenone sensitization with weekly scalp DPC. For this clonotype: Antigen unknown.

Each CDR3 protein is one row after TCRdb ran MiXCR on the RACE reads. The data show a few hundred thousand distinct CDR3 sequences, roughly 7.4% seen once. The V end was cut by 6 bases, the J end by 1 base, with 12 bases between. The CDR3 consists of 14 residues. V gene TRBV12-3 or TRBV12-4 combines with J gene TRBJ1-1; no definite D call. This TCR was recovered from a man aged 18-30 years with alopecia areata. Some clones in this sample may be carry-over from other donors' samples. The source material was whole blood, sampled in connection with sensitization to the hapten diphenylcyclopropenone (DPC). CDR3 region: CASSLQESNTEAFF. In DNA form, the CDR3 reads TGTGCCAGCAGCTTACAAGAATCGAACACTGAAGCTTTCTTT.